These 4 T cell receptor beta chains were all obtained from the same sample, sequenced in a study of tumor-infiltrating lymphocytes in primary liver carcinoma. TCR beta cDNA was made from 400 to 600 ng total RNA with a constant-region primer. It was through three nested multiplex PCR rounds of slightly modified ARM-PCR that TCR beta libraries arose. Each of the first two PCR rounds ran nine to ten cycles with TRBV1-TRBV30 forward and C-beta reverse primers. TCRdb called the multiplex PCR reads again in MiXCR, with one record for every CDR3 protein. The sample includes approximately 300,000 distinct CDR3 sequences, 65% of them seen just once. Unsorted whole blood supplied the RNA, and germline DNA was extracted too. Sample: peripheral blood. These receptors came from a man aged 35-49 years with primary liver carcinoma and hepatitis B virus infection.

This clonotype was counted a few times. This rearrangement joins TRBV6-1 to TRBJ2-1; a weak D match, TRBD1 (6 bases). V gave up 4 bases and J gave up 0 bases, with 10 bases separating them. In germline, CDR1 is MNHNS, CDR2 SASEGT. The length of the CDR3 is 15 residues. The CDR3 DNA is TGTGCCAGCAGTGCTACAGGGAGCTCCTACAATGAGCAGTTCTTC. Protein: CASSATGSSYNEQFF.

There are many counts of this clonotype. V gene TRBV29-1 combines with J gene TRBJ1-1; tentatively, D is TRBD1 (5 bases). CDR3 length: 13 residues. Trimming took off 4 bases at V and 1 base at J, with 10 bases between the two ends. The V gene's germline CDR1 is SQVTM and CDR2 ANQGSEA. CDR3 loop: CSVAGYENTEAFF. In DNA form, the CDR3 reads TGCAGCGTTGCAGGGTACGAGAACACTGAAGCTTTCTTT.

With respect to this clonotype: Being one base from a much bigger clone, this may be a read error. The J gene is TRBJ2-1, the V gene TRBV4-2, with TRBD2 matching over 10 bases. This CDR3 has 16 residues. The germline gives CDR1 LGHNA, CDR2 YNFKEQ. The CDR3 loop reads CASCHSGTSVGNEQFF. CDR3 bases: TGTGCCAGCTGCCATAGTGGGACTAGCGTCGGCAATGAGCAGTTCTTC.

Worth noting for this clonotype: Its ends do not fully match the called genes, so a read error is possible. This rearrangement joins TRBV6-2 or TRBV6-3 to TRBJ2-5; D is possibly TRBD2 (5 bases). From germline, CDR1 is MNHEY and CDR2 SVGEGT. CDR3 length: 17 residues. CDR3 coding DNA: TGTGCCGGCAATTCCGCCCTTCGGACTCTCAAAGGAGAGACCCGGTACTTC. It is translated as CAGNSALRTLKGETRYF.